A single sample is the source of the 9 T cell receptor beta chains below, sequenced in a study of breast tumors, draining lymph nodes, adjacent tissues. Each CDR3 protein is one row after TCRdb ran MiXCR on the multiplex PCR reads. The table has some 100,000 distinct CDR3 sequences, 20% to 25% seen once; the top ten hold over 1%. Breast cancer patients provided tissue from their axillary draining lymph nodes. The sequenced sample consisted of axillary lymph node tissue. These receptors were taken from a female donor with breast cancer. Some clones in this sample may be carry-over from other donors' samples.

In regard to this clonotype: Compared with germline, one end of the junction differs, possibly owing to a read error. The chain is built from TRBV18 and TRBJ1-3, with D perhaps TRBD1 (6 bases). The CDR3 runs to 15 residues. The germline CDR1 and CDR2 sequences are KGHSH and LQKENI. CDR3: CASSPGGAAGNTTYF. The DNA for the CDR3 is TGTGCCAGCTCACCGGGGGGGGCGGCTGGAAACACCACATATTTT. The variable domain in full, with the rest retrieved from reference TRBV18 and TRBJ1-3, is NAGVMQNPRHLVRRRGQEARLRCSPMKGHSHVYWYRQLPEEGLKFMVYLQKENIIDESGMPKERFSAEFPKEGPSILRIQQVVRGDSAAYFCASSPGGAAGNTTYFGEGSWLTVV.

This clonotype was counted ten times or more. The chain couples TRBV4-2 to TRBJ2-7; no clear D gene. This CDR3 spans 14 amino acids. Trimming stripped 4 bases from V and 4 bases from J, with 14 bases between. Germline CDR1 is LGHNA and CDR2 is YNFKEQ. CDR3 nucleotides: TGTGCCAGCAGCCCGGACGGAAAGAGGTACGAGCAGTACTTC. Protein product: CASSPDGKRYEQYF.

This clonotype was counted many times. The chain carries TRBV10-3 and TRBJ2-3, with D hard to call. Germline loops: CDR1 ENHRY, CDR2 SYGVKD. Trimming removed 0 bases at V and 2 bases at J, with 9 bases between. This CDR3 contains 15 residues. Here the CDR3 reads CAISESTGITDTQYF. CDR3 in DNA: TGTGCCATCAGTGAGTCGACTGGAATCACAGATACGCAGTATTTT.

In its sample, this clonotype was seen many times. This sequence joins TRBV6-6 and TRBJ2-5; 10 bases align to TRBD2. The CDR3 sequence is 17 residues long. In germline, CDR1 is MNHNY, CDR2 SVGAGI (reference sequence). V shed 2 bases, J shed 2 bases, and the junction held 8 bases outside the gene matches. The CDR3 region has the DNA TGTGCCAGCAGTTACGAGTGGCGAGCGGGGGGGCAAGAGACCCAGTACTTC. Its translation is CASSYEWRAGGQETQYF.

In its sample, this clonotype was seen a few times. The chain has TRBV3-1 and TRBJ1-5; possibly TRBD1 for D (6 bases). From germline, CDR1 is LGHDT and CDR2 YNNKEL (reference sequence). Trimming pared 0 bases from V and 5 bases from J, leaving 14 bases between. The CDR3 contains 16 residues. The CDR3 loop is CASSQDPRDNHQPQHF. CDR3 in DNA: TGTGCCAGCAGCCAAGATCCTCGGGACAACCATCAGCCCCAGCATTTT.

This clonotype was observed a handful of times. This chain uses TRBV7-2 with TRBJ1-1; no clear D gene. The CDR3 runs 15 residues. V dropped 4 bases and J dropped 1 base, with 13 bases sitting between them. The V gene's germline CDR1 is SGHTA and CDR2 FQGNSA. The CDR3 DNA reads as TGTGCCAGCAGCTCCTACTCAACAGCGAACACTGAAGCTTTCTTT. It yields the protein CASSSYSTANTEAFF.

This CDR3 is CASSLLGLLNTGELFF. The CDR3 nucleotides read TGTGCCAGCAGTTTACTGGGCCTCCTGAACACCGGGGAGCTGTTTTTT. V and J are TRBV12-3 or TRBV12-4 and TRBJ2-2; no clear D gene. The ends were cut back, 2 bases at V and 1 base at J, with 11 bases in the middle. The CDR3 runs 16 residues.

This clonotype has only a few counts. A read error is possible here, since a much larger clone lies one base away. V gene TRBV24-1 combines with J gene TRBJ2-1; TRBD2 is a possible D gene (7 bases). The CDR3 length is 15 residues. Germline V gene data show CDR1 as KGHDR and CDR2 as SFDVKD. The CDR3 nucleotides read TGTGCCGCCAGTGGGGGGGGGGGCTCTCGGAATGAGCAGTTCTTC. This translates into CAASGGGGSRNEQFF.

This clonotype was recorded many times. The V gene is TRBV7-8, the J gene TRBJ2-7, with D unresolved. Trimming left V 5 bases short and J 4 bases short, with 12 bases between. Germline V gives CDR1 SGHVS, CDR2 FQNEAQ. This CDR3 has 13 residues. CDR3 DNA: TGTGCCAGCAGCGGGGTTGGGTTATACGAGCAGTACTTC. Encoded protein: CASSGVGLYEQYF.